These T cell receptor beta chains were read from a single sample in a study of blood T cell repertoires in COVID-19. Sequencing used immunoSEQ multiplex PCR; TCRdb keeps in-frame clones, though not all of them. This sample carries 120,000 to 150,000 clones, approximately 86% of them seen once, and the ten largest clones take nearly 0.95%. Source material: peripheral blood. Every receptor here comes from a woman in her forties or fifties with acute or convalescent COVID-19. Both conserved end residues are part of each CDR3. The D gene is left open where the match is weak. Not all rows give a size; the values are once, few, many and, for expanded clones, a class.

.,TRBV5-1,TRBD2,TRBJ2-1,CASSWGLAELTGSYNEQFF,TGCGCCAGCAGCTGGGGACTAGCGGAGCTCACAGGGTCCTACAATGAGCAGTTCTTC
.,TRBV28,.,TRBJ2-1,CASSFETRSDEQFF,TGTGCCAGCAGTTTCGAGACTAGGAGTGATGAGCAGTTCTTC
.,TRBV7-3,.,TRBJ2-1,CASSPPGDNEQFF,TGTGCCAGCAGCCCCCCCGGGGACAATGAGCAGTTCTTC
.,TRBV19,TRBD2,TRBJ2-7,CASSMSQTSGEQYF,TGTGCCAGTAGTATGTCCCAGACTAGCGGCGAGCAGTACTTC
few,TRBV27,TRBD1,TRBJ1-6,CASTHGTGNSPLHF,TGTGCCAGCACCCATGGGACAGGGAATTCACCCCTCCACTTT
.,TRBV29-1,.,TRBJ2-1,CSASQRTYNEQFF,TGCAGCGCCTCCCAGCGAACATACAATGAGCAGTTCTTC
.,TRBV2,TRBD1,TRBJ1-2,CASSETGERGYTF,TGTGCCAGCAGTGAAACAGGGGAGCGTGGCTACACCTTC
.,TRBV29-1,.,TRBJ2-1,CSVTSWGHNEQFF,TGCAGCGTCACTAGCTGGGGACACAATGAGCAGTTCTTC
.,TRBV30,.,TRBJ1-2,CLGTPNNYGYTF,TGTTTAGGGACACCAAATAACTATGGCTACACCTTC
once,TRBV6-5,.,TRBJ1-1,CASRDFMNTEAFF,TGTGCCAGCAGGGACTTCATGAACACTGAAGCTTTCTTT
.,TRBV30,TRBD1,TRBJ1-4,CAWMLRHRGRIEKLFF,TGTGCCTGGATGCTACGACACAGGGGGCGTATCGAAAAACTGTTTTTT
.,TRBV7-3,.,TRBJ2-3,CASSFQGQSQDTQYF,TGTGCCAGCAGCTTCCAGGGGCAGTCTCAAGATACGCAGTATTTT
.,TRBV6-5,.,TRBJ1-1,CASSSDRNTEAFF,TGTGCCAGCAGCTCGGACAGGAACACTGAAGCTTTCTTT
.,TRBV2,.,TRBJ2-3,CASSPLSSTDTQYF,TGTGCCAGCAGTCCCTTATCCTCCACAGATACGCAGTATTTT
.,TRBV30,.,TRBJ1-3,CAWSVRHSSGNTIYF,TGTGCCTGGAGTGTGAGACACAGCTCTGGAAACACCATATATTTT
.,TRBV7-7,TRBD2,TRBJ2-7,CASSFAAGGPGYEQYF,TGTGCCAGCAGCTTTGCAGCGGGAGGGCCGGGCTACGAGCAGTACTTC
once,TRBV5-4,.,TRBJ1-1,CASSLAVNTEAFF,TGTGCCAGCAGCTTGGCAGTGAACACTGAAGCTTTCTTT
.,TRBV20-1,.,TRBJ2-1,CSAQSYNEQFF,TGCAGTGCTCAGTCCTACAATGAGCAGTTCTTC
.,TRBV19,TRBD1,TRBJ2-7,CASSLDSRTGAEQYF,TGTGCCAGTAGTTTAGACAGCCGGACAGGGGCCGAGCAGTACTTC
.,TRBV9,TRBD2,TRBJ2-7,CASSPGGNSYEQYF,TGTGCCAGCAGCCCGGGGGGGAACTCCTACGAGCAGTACTTC
.,TRBV4-1,TRBD1,TRBJ2-7,CASSHRDSNYEQYF,TGCGCCAGCAGCCACCGGGACAGCAACTACGAGCAGTACTTC
.,TRBV2,TRBD1,TRBJ1-5,CASSWDRESQPQHF,TGTGCCAGCAGTTGGGACAGGGAGAGTCAGCCCCAGCATTTT
.,TRBV18,TRBD2,TRBJ2-1,CASSPLAGDLVEQFF,TGTGCCAGCTCACCTCTAGCGGGAGATTTAGTTGAGCAGTTCTTC
.,TRBV3-1/TRBV3-2,.,TRBJ2-7,CASSQYGTSSYEQYF,TGTGCCAGCAGCCAATATGGGACATCCTCCTACGAGCAGTACTTC
.,TRBV9,TRBD2,TRBJ2-1,CASSVPGTSGDNEQFF,TGTGCCAGCAGCGTGCCCGGGACTAGCGGGGACAATGAGCAGTTCTTC
.,TRBV2,TRBD1,TRBJ2-7,CASRASWTGPYEQYF,TGTGCCAGCAGGGCGTCCTGGACAGGCCCCTACGAGCAGTACTTC
.,TRBV6-4,TRBD2,TRBJ2-3,CASSDGTSGTDTQYF,TGTGCCAGCAGTGACGGGACTAGCGGCACAGATACGCAGTATTTT
.,TRBV4-2,.,TRBJ2-1,CASSQDSALVNEQFF,TGTGCCAGCAGCCAAGATTCGGCGCTAGTCAATGAGCAGTTCTTC
.,TRBV3-1/TRBV3-2,.,TRBJ1-2,CASSQPQGTYGYTF,TGTGCCAGCAGCCAACCTCAGGGTACCTATGGCTACACCTTC
.,TRBV3-1/TRBV3-2,.,TRBJ2-7,CASSQGLGGEQYF,TGTGCCAGCAGCCAAGGGCTGGGGGGCGAGCAGTACTTC
.,TRBV5-1,.,TRBJ1-2,CASSREGENYGYTF,TGCGCCAGCAGCCGTGAGGGGGAGAACTATGGCTACACCTTC
.,TRBV4-1,.,TRBJ1-1,CASSLGGELTEAFF,TGCGCCAGCAGCCTCGGGGGTGAGCTCACTGAAGCTTTCTTT
.,TRBV27,.,TRBJ1-3,CASSLTGNSGNTIYF,TGTGCCAGCAGTTTAACGGGGAACTCTGGAAACACCATATATTTT
.,TRBV11-2,.,TRBJ1-5,CASSLDGVYSNQPQHF,TGTGCCAGCAGCTTAGATGGAGTCTATAGCAATCAGCCCCAGCATTTT
once,TRBV9,.,TRBJ2-2,CASSPNSGRRYTGELFF,TGTGCCAGCAGCCCCAACTCAGGGCGTCGGTACACCGGGGAGCTGTTTTTT
.,TRBV6-5,.,TRBJ1-1,CASSDPTGGGTEAFF,TGTGCCAGCAGCGACCCGACAGGAGGAGGTACTGAAGCTTTCTTT
once,TRBV10-1,.,TRBJ2-1,CASSESETSYNEQFF,TGCGCCAGCAGTGAAAGCGAGACGTCCTACAATGAGCAGTTCTTC
.,TRBV18,.,TRBJ1-3,CASSLSSDRFLGNTIYF,TGTGCCAGCTCACTTTCTTCAGACAGGTTCCTTGGAAACACCATATATTTT
.,TRBV5-4,TRBD2,TRBJ2-7,CASSRLAYESEQYF,TGTGCCAGCAGCCGACTAGCATATGAGAGCGAGCAGTACTTC
.,TRBV2,TRBD1,TRBJ1-2,CARGQLPNYGYTF,TGTGCCAGGGGACAGCTTCCTAACTATGGCTACACCTTC
.,TRBV19,.,TRBJ1-2,CASSIGQPNYGYTF,TGTGCCAGTAGTATAGGACAGCCTAACTATGGCTACACCTTC